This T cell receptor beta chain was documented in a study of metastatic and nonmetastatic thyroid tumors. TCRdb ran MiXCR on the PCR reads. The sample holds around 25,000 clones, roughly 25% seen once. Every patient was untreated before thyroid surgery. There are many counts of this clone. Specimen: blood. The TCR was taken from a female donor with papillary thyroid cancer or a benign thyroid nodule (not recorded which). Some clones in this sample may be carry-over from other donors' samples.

The CDR3 loop is CAISESEGNDEQYF. The CDR3 DNA reads TGTGCCATCAGTGAGTCGGAGGGGAACGACGAGCAGTACTTC. V gene TRBV10-3 combines with J gene TRBJ2-7, with a possible D match to TRBD2 (6 bases). Germline CDR1 reads ENHRY; CDR2 reads SYGVKD. Trimming removed 0 bases from V and 5 bases from J, with 11 bases in between. This CDR3 has 14 amino acids.